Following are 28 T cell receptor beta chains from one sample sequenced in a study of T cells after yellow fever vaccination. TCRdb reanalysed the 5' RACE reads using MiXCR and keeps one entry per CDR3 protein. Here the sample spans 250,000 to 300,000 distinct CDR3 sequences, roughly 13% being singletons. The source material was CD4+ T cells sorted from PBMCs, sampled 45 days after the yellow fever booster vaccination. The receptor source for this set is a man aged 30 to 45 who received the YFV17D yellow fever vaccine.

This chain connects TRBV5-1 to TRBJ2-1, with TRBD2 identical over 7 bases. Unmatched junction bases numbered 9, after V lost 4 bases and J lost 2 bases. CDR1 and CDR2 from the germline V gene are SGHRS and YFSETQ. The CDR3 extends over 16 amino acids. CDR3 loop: CASSDTVAGTYNEQFF. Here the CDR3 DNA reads TGCGCCAGCAGCGATACCGTAGCGGGCACCTACAATGAGCAGTTCTTC.

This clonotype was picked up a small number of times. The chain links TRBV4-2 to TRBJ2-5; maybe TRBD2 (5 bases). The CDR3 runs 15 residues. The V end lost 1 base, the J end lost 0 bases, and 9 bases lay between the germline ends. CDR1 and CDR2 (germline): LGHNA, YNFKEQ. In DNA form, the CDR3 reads TGTGCCAGCAGCCAAGGAGGGCAGGACCAAGAGACCCAGTACTTC. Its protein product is CASSQGGQDQETQYF.

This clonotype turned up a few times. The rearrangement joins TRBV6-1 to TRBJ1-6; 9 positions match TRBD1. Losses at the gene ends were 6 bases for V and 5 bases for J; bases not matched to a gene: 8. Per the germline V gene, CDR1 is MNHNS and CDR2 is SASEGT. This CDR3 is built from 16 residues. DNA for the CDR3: TGTGCCAGCAGCTCCCCGGGACAGGGACATAATTCACCCCTCCACTTT. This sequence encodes CASSSPGQGHNSPLHF.

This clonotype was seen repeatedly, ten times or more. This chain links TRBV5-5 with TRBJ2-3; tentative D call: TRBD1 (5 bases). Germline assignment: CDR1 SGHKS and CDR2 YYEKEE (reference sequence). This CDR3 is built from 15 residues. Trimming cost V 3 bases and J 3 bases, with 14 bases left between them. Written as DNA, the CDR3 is TGTGCCAGCAGCTCAAGCGCCAGGGTGACAGATACGCAGTATTTT. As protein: CASSSSARVTDTQYF.

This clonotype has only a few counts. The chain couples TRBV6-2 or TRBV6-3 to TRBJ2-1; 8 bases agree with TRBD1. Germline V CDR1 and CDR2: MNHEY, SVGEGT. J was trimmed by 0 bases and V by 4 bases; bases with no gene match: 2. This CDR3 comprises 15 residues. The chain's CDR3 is CASSFGQGSYNEQFF. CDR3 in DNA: TGTGCCAGCAGTTTTGGACAGGGCTCCTACAATGAGCAGTTCTTC.

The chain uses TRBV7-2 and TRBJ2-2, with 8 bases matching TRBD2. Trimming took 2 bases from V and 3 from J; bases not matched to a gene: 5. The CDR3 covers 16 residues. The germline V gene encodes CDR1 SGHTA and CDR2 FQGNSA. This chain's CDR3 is CASSLRLAYDTGELFF. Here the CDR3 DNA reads TGTGCCAGCAGCTTACGACTAGCGTACGACACCGGGGAGCTGTTTTTT.

CDR3 sequence (DNA): TGCGCCAGCAGCCAAGATTCCGCCGGGGCCAACGTCCTGACTTTC. Amino acid sequence: CASSQDSAGANVLTF. V and J are TRBV4-3 and TRBJ2-6, with no clear D. The CDR3 has 15 residues. V dropped 0 bases and J dropped 4 bases, with 7 bases sitting between them. Germline V lookup: CDR1 LGHNA, CDR2 YSLEER.

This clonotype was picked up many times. The CDR3 loop is CSARGQLHEQFF. CDR3 in DNA: TGCAGTGCTAGGGGACAGCTACATGAGCAGTTCTTC. This chain joins TRBV20-1 and TRBJ2-1; 7 nucleotides align to TRBD1. CDR3 length: 12 residues. V shed 3 bases, J shed 8 bases, and the junction held 4 bases outside the gene matches. CDR1 is DFQATT and CDR2 is SNEGSKA in the germline V gene (reference sequence).

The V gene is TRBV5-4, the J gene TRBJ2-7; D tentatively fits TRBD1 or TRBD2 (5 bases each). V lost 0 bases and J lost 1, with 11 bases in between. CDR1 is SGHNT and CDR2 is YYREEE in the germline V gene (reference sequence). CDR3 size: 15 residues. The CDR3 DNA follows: TGTGCCAGCAGCTTGGTCGAGGGGCCATCCTACGAGCAGTACTTC. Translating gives CASSLVEGPSYEQYF.

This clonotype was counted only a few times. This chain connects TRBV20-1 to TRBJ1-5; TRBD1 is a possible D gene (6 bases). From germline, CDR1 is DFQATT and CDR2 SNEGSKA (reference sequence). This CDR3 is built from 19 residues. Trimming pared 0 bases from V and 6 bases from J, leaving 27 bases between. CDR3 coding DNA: TGCAGTGCTAGAGATCTGAGTACGGGGGCCCTGGGGTCTCGTCAGCCCCAGCATTTT. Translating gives CSARDLSTGALGSRQPQHF.

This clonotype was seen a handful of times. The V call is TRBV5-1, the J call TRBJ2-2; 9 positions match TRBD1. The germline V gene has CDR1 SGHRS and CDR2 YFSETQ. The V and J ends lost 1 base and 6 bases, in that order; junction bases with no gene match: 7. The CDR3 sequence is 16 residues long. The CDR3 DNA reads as TGCGCCAGCAGCTTGATGGGACAGGGAACGGCCGGGGAGCTGTTTTTT. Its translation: CASSLMGQGTAGELFF.

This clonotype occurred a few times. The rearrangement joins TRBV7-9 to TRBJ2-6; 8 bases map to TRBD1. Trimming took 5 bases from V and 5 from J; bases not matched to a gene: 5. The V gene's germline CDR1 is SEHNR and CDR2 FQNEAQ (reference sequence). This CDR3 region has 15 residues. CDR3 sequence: CASSDGQGWANVLTF. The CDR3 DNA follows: TGTGCCAGCAGCGACGGACAGGGCTGGGCCAACGTCCTGACTTTC.

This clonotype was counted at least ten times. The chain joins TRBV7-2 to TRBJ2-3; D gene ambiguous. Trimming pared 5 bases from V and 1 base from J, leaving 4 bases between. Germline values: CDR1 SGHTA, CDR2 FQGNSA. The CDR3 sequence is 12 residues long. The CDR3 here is CASSPRTDTQYF. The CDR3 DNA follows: TGTGCCAGCAGCCCCCGCACAGATACGCAGTATTTT.

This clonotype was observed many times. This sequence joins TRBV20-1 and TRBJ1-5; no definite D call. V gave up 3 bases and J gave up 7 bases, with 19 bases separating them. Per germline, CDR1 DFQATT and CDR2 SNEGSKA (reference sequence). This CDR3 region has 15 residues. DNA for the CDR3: TGCAGTGCTAGTACGGGGTCTCGGAATACGCAGCCCCAGCATTTT. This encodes CSASTGSRNTQPQHF.

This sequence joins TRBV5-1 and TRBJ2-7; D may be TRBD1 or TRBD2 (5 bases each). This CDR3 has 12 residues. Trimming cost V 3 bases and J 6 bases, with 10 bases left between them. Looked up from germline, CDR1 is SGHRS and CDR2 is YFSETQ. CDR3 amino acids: CASSSAGAEQYF. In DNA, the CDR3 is TGCGCCAGCAGCTCCGCCGGGGCCGAGCAGTACTTC.

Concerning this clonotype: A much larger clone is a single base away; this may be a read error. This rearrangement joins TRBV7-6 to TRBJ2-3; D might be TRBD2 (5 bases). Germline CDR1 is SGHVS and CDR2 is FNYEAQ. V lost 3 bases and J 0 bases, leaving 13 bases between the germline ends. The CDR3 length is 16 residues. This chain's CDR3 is CASSFSSATSTDTQYF. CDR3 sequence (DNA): TGTGCCAGCAGCTTCAGTAGCGCGACTAGCACAGATACGCAGTATTTT.

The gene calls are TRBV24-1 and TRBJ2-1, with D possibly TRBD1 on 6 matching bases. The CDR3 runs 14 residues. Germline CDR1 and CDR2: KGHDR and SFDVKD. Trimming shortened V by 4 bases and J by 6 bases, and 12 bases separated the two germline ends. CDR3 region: CATSDLTGRNEQFF. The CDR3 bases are TGTGCCACCAGTGACCTTACAGGGCGCAATGAGCAGTTCTTC.

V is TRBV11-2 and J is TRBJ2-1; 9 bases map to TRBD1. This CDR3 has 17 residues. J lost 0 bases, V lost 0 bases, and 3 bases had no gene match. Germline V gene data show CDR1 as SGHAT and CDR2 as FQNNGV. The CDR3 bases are TGTGCCAGCAGCTTAGATCGGACAGGGGCCTCCTACAATGAGCAGTTCTTC. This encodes CASSLDRTGASYNEQFF.

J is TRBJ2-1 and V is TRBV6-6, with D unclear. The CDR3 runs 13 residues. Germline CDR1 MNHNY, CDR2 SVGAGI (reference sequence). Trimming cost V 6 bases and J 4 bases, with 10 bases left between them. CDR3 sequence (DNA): TGTGCCAGCAGCACTGGGGTGTACAATGAGCAGTTCTTC. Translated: CASSTGVYNEQFF.

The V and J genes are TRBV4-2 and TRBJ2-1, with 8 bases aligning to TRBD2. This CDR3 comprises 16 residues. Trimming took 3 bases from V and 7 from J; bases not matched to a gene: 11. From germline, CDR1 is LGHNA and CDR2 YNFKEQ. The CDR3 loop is CASSQVSGTLLNEQFF. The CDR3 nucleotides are TGTGCCAGCAGCCAGGTTAGCGGGACGCTCTTAAATGAGCAGTTCTTC.

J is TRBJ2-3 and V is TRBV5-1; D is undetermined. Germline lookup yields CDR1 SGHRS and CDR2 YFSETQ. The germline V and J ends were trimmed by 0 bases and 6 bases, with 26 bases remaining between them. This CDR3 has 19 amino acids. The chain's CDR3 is CASSLVRAEAGTARDTQYF. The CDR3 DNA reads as TGCGCCAGCAGCTTGGTCCGCGCGGAAGCCGGCACTGCCAGGGATACGCAGTATTTT.

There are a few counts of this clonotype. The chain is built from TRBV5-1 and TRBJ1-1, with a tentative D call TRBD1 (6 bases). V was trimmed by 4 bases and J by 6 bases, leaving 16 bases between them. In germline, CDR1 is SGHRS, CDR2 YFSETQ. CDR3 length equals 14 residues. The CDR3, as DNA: TGCGCCAGCAGCAAGGGACCGAAGGGGGCTGAAGCTTTCTTT. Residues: CASSKGPKGAEAFF.

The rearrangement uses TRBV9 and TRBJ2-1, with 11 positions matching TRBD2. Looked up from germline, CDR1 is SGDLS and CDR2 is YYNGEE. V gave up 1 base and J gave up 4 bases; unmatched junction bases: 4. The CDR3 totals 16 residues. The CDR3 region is CASSVTGTSGYNEQFF. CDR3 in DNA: TGTGCCAGCAGCGTAACCGGGACTAGCGGATACAATGAGCAGTTCTTC.

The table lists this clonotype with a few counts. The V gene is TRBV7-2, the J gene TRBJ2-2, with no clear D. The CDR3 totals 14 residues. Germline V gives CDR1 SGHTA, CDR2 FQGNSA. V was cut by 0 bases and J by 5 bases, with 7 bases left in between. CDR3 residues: CASSLALRTGELFF. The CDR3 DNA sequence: TGTGCCAGCAGCTTAGCGCTGAGGACCGGGGAGCTGTTTTTT.

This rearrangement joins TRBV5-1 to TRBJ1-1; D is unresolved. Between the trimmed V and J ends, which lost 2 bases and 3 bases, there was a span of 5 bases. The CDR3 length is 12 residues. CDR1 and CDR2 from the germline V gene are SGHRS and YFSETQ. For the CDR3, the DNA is TGCGCCAGCAGCTTCGGAGACACTGAAGCTTTCTTT. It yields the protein CASSFGDTEAFF.

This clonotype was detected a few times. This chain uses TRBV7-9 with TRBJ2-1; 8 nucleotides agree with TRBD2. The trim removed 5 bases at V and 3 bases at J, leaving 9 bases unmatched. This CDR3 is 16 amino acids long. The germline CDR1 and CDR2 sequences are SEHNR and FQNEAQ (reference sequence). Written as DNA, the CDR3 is TGTGCCAGCAGCCCGACACTAGCGGACCACTACAATGAGCAGTTCTTC. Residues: CASSPTLADHYNEQFF.

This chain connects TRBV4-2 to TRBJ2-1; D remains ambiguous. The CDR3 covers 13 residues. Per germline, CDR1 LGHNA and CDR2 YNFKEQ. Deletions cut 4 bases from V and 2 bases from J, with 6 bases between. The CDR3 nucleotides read TGTGCCAGCAGCCCAGATGCCTACAATGAGCAGTTCTTC. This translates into CASSPDAYNEQFF.

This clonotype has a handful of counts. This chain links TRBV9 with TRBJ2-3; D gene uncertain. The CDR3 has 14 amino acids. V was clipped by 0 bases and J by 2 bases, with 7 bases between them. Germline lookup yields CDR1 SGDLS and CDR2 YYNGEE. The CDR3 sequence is CASSVVAYTDTQYF. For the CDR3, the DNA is TGTGCCAGCAGCGTAGTGGCTTACACAGATACGCAGTATTTT.